This T cell receptor (beta chain) was observed in a study of memory CD4+ T cells and cytomegalovirus serostatus. The CDR3 spans 14 residues. V shed 8 bases, J shed 8 bases, and the junction held 10 bases outside the gene matches. Germline V CDR1 and CDR2: SGHVS, FQNEAQ. Clones were sequenced by immunoSEQ multiplex PCR, and TCRdb holds only the in-frame ones, with some missing. Altogether over 35,000 clones are present, around 78% being singletons, with the ten largest covering approximately 0.85%. Single viable CD3+CD4+CD8-CD45RO+ cells were sorted as the memory CD4+ T cells. Sequencing used memory CD4+ T cells from blood. The TCR originated in an adult in good health and CMV-seronegative. The rearrangement links TRBV7-8 to TRBJ2-7; 12 bases map to TRBD1. The CDR3 bases are TGTGCCAGCTTACCGGGACAGGGGGCGCGGAAGCAGTACTTC. It specifies CASLPGQGARKQYF.